The 30 T cell receptor beta chains given below trace back to one sample, sequenced in a study of shared clonotypes between healthy human individuals. Generated by immunoSEQ multiplex PCR, the TCRdb table keeps only in-frame clones and is missing some. This sample has some 2.1 million clones, with around 93% found just once. Naive CD8 cells, CD45RO-negative and positively selected for CCR7, excluded terminally differentiated effector memory CD45RA+ cells. The specimen was naive CD8+ T cells from PBMCs. The receptors stem from a man younger than 35 in good health. Some clones in this sample may be carry-over from other donors' samples.

V is TRBV27 and J is TRBJ1-2; D gene uncertain. V dropped 0 bases and J dropped 4 bases, with 15 bases sitting between them. The germline CDR1 and CDR2 sequences are MNHEY and SMNVEV (reference sequence). The CDR3 consists of 16 residues. The chain's CDR3 is CASSLSWEGLGYGYTF. CDR3 DNA sequence: TGTGCCAGCAGTTTATCCTGGGAGGGCTTGGGCTATGGCTACACCTTC.

The chain combines TRBV27 with TRBJ2-1, with 8 bases fitting TRBD2. The germline V gene encodes CDR1 MNHEY and CDR2 SMNVEV (reference sequence). CDR3 size: 15 residues. The V segment lost 8 bases and the J segment 4 bases; nucleotides outside the gene matches: 10. CDR3 sequence reads: CASRPKAGVYNEQFF. CDR3 DNA sequence: TGTGCCAGCCGACCAAAAGCGGGGGTATACAATGAGCAGTTCTTC.

This clone appeared a single time. The chain joins TRBV13 to TRBJ2-1; 12 nucleotides agree with TRBD2. There are 14 residues in the CDR3. The V gene end was trimmed by 8 bases and the J gene end by 6 bases; junction bases not matched to a gene: 5. CDR1 and CDR2 (germline): PRHDT, FYEKMQ (reference sequence). In DNA form, the CDR3 reads TGTGCCAGCTCTAGCGGGAGGGCGGCCAATGAGCAGTTCTTC. It codes for CASSSGRAANEQFF.

The CDR3 loop reads CASSLQTQSLNTGELFF. The CDR3 nucleotides are TGTGCCAGCAGTTTACAGACACAGAGCCTGAACACCGGGGAGCTGTTTTTT. The chain has TRBV27 and TRBJ2-2; D remains unclear. V lost 2 bases and J 1 base, leaving 14 bases between the germline ends. Germline assignment: CDR1 MNHEY and CDR2 SMNVEV (reference sequence). This CDR3 has 17 residues.

This chain uses TRBV28 with TRBJ2-2, with 8 nucleotides matching TRBD1. This CDR3 has 15 amino acids. The V segment lost 3 bases and the J segment 9 bases; nucleotides outside the gene matches: 9. The germline V gene encodes CDR1 MDHEN and CDR2 SYDVKM. This CDR3 reads CASSFPRGLRRELFF. In DNA, the CDR3 is TGTGCCAGCAGTTTCCCCAGGGGGCTGCGTCGGGAGCTGTTTTTT.

The chain links TRBV19 to TRBJ1-2; TRBD1 might be the D (6 bases). The CDR3 covers 13 residues. Germline V CDR1 and CDR2: LNHDA, SQIVND (reference sequence). V gave up 5 bases and J gave up 6 bases, with 13 bases separating them. CDR3 coding DNA: TGTGCCAGTAGTGACAGGCCGAGGGATGGCTACACCTTC. Protein: CASSDRPRDGYTF. Drawing the rest from reference TRBV19 and TRBJ1-2, the complete variable domain is DGGITQSPKYLFRKEGQNVTLSCEQNLNHDAMYWYRQDPGQGLRLIYYSQIVNDFQKGDIAEGYSVSREKKESFPLTVTSAQKNPTAFYLCASSDRPRDGYTFGSGTRLTVV.

V is TRBV9 and J is TRBJ1-1; D remains unclear. Germline lookup yields CDR1 SGDLS and CDR2 YYNGEE. Trimming removed 6 bases at V and 1 base at J, with 10 bases between. This CDR3 contains 13 residues. The CDR3 region is CASKGRENTEAFF. The CDR3 DNA is TGTGCCAGCAAAGGACGGGAGAACACTGAAGCTTTCTTT.

The chain uses TRBV10-3 and TRBJ2-3, with 9 nucleotides matching TRBD2. CDR1 is ENHRY and CDR2 is SYGVKD in the germline V gene. The CDR3 length is 14 residues. V trimming: 6 bases; J trimming: 3 bases; junction bases outside the gene matches: 4. The CDR3 spells CAIRREGRTDTQYF. DNA for the CDR3: TGTGCCATCAGGCGGGAGGGCAGGACAGATACGCAGTATTTT.

This chain joins TRBV5-1 and TRBJ2-7; D possibly corresponds to TRBD2 (6 bases). The CDR3 totals 16 residues. V was cut by 3 bases and J by 5 bases, with 21 bases left in between. Germline V gene sequence: CDR1 SGHRS, CDR2 YFSETQ. CDR3 in DNA: TGCGCCAGCAGCTGGGAGGATGCGGGTCCCTCGGACGAGCAGTACTTC. It translates to CASSWEDAGPSDEQYF.

The J gene is TRBJ2-1, the V gene TRBV7-9; D call uncertain. The CDR3 runs 17 residues. Deletions cut 1 base from V and 1 base from J, with 14 bases between. Germline V gives CDR1 SEHNR, CDR2 FQNEAQ (reference sequence). DNA for the CDR3: TGTGCCAGCAGCTTAGAAGCTACCCCTGATTCCTACAATGAGCAGTTCTTC. This gives the protein CASSLEATPDSYNEQFF. Combining the CDR3 with reference TRBV7-9 and TRBJ2-1 gives the whole variable domain DTGVSQNPRHKITKRGQNVTFRCDPISEHNRLYWYRQTLGQGPEFLTYFQNEAQLEKSRLLSDRFSAERPKGSFSTLEIQRTEQGDSAMYLCASSLEATPDSYNEQFFGPGTRLTVL.

The rearrangement links TRBV29-1 to TRBJ2-4; 10 bases are shared with TRBD2. In germline, CDR1 is SQVTM, CDR2 ANQGSEA. This CDR3 has 15 amino acids. V was pared by 6 bases and J by 8 bases, with 13 bases of the junction left unmatched. The CDR3 DNA sequence: TGCAGCGTGAAGGGACTAGCGATGGGGAAGGACATTCAGTACTTC. It translates to CSVKGLAMGKDIQYF.

The V and J genes are TRBV7-8 and TRBJ2-7; D gene ambiguous. Germline V lookup: CDR1 SGHVS, CDR2 FQNEAQ. V was pared by 7 bases and J by 0 bases, with 13 bases between. The CDR3 has 14 amino acids. The CDR3 DNA sequence: TGTGCCAGCACAGGTGGTAATCTCTCCTACGAGCAGTACTTC. Protein product: CASTGGNLSYEQYF.

This clone was recorded a few times. V and J are TRBV28 and TRBJ1-2; tentative D call: TRBD1 (6 bases). CDR3 size: 13 residues. With 2 bases removed from V and 6 bases from J, the gap between germline ends came to 10 bases. Germline V gene sequence: CDR1 MDHEN, CDR2 SYDVKM. In nucleotides, the CDR3 is TGTGCCAGCAGTTTAGACAGGCTGGATGGCTACACCTTC. It specifies CASSLDRLDGYTF.

J is TRBJ1-5 and V is TRBV5-8; no firm D call. The CDR3 contains 14 residues. Germline V CDR1 and CDR2: SGHTS, YDEGEE. V was clipped by 7 bases and J by 1 base, with 12 bases between them. The CDR3 spells CASRVSRSNQPQHF. CDR3 nucleotides: TGTGCCAGCCGGGTGAGCCGGAGCAATCAGCCCCAGCATTTT.

This chain joins TRBV6-5 and TRBJ2-7; D is uncertain. There are 13 residues in the CDR3. Trimming stripped 2 bases from V and 4 bases from J, with 9 bases between. Germline V lookup: CDR1 MNHEY, CDR2 SVGAGI. The chain's CDR3 is CASSYKGGYEQYF. Written as DNA, the CDR3 is TGTGCCAGCAGTTACAAGGGTGGTTACGAGCAGTACTTC.

This chain uses TRBV5-8 with TRBJ2-7, with 8 bases fitting TRBD1. CDR1 and CDR2 (germline): SGHTS, YDEGEE. The CDR3 spans 14 residues. V shed 7 bases and J 4 bases; nucleotides not matched to a gene: 10. This chain's CDR3 is CASLPTGEWYEQYF. For the CDR3, the DNA is TGTGCCAGCTTGCCGACAGGGGAGTGGTACGAGCAGTACTTC.

This chain links TRBV4-2 with TRBJ2-1; 8 positions match TRBD2. The CDR3 totals 17 residues. CDR1 LGHNA and CDR2 YNFKEQ come from the germline V gene. V shed 0 bases and J 5 bases; nucleotides not matched to a gene: 9. CDR3 sequence reads: CASSQDLTAGGHNEQFF. The CDR3 coding sequence is TGTGCCAGCAGCCAAGATCTTACCGCGGGGGGCCACAATGAGCAGTTCTTC.

This clone came up a few times. The chain recombines TRBV5-4 with TRBJ1-5; 11 bases are a match to TRBD1. The CDR3 extends over 14 amino acids. Per the germline V gene, CDR1 is SGHNT and CDR2 is YYREEE (reference sequence). Germline trimming cut 4 bases from V and 5 bases from J; bases unmatched to any gene: 2. CDR3 nucleotide sequence: TGTGCCAGCAGCGAGGACAGGGGGCATCAGCCCCAGCATTTT. It specifies CASSEDRGHQPQHF.

V and J are TRBV10-2 and TRBJ2-1; 7 nucleotides agree with TRBD2. Per the germline V gene, CDR1 is WSHSY and CDR2 is SAAADI. The CDR3 length is 16 residues. J was trimmed by 3 bases and V by 3 bases; bases with no gene match: 8. The CDR3 is CASSESAGVFYNEQFF. CDR3 in DNA: TGCGCCAGCAGTGAATCTGCGGGAGTATTCTACAATGAGCAGTTCTTC.

The chain recombines TRBV6-5 with TRBJ2-2; D assignment may be TRBD1 or TRBD2 (5 bases each). This CDR3 is 13 amino acids long. V gave up 4 bases and J gave up 7 bases, with 10 bases separating them. Germline V gene lookup returns CDR1 MNHEY and CDR2 SVGAGI. The CDR3 reads CASSSGRFGELFF. The CDR3, as DNA: TGTGCCAGCAGTTCGGGGCGTTTCGGGGAGCTGTTTTTT.

This chain connects TRBV4-3 to TRBJ1-1; a possible D gene is TRBD1 (5 bases). The germline V and J ends were trimmed by 0 bases and 1 base, with 9 bases remaining between them. The CDR3 runs 15 residues. Germline V gene data show CDR1 as LGHNA and CDR2 as YSLEER. CDR3 amino acids: CASSQDRGWNTEAFF. CDR3 sequence (DNA): TGCGCCAGCAGCCAAGACCGGGGGTGGAACACTGAAGCTTTCTTT.

The CDR3 here is CASSKGVNYGYTF. The CDR3 DNA reads as TGTGCCAGCAGCAAAGGGGTCAACTATGGCTACACCTTC. The chain is built from TRBV7-3 and TRBJ1-2, with D possibly matching TRBD1 (5 bases). The CDR3 consists of 13 residues. V lost 5 bases and J lost 2, with 9 bases in between. CDR1 and CDR2 (germline): SGHTA, FQGTGA.

V and J are TRBV2 and TRBJ1-2; tentatively, D is TRBD1 (6 bases). The V gene lost 6 bases and the J gene lost 3 bases, with 11 bases spanning the gap. Per the germline V gene, CDR1 is SNHLY and CDR2 is FYNNEI. This CDR3 is built from 13 residues. For the CDR3, the DNA is TGTGCCAGCAGAGGTGGACAGCACTATGGCTACACCTTC. Translation gives CASRGGQHYGYTF.

CDR3 protein: CASSPHGAGGDLAKNIQYF. For the CDR3, the DNA is TGTGCCAGCAGCCCGCACGGGGCGGGAGGGGATTTAGCCAAAAACATTCAGTACTTC. This rearrangement joins TRBV11-2 to TRBJ2-4, with 9 bases aligning to TRBD2. This CDR3 is built from 19 residues. Germline loops: CDR1 SGHAT, CDR2 FQNNGV. After removal of 5 bases from V and 0 bases from J, the junction contained 14 bases not matched to a gene.

The sample holds one count of this clone. The chain is built from TRBV4-1 and TRBJ2-7; D may correspond to TRBD1 or TRBD2 (5 bases each). CDR1 and CDR2 from the germline V gene are MGHRA and YSYEKL. V dropped 2 bases and J dropped 5 bases, with 19 bases sitting between them. This CDR3 comprises 16 residues. The CDR3 DNA sequence: TGCGCCAGCAGCCAATGGGGGACGGTGGTGAGCAACGAGCAGTACTTC. Translating gives CASSQWGTVVSNEQYF.

The chain is built from TRBV27 and TRBJ2-1, with 10 bases lining up with TRBD2. Trimming took 5 bases from V and 4 from J; bases not matched to a gene: 5. CDR1 is MNHEY and CDR2 is SMNVEV in the germline V gene (reference sequence). CDR3 length equals 15 residues. As DNA, the CDR3 is TGTGCCAGCAGTCCACTAGCGGGATATTACAATGAGCAGTTCTTC. It translates to CASSPLAGYYNEQFF.

The chain employs TRBV6-1 and TRBJ2-7; D is perhaps TRBD2 (5 bases). The V gene's germline CDR1 is MNHNS and CDR2 SASEGT. The length of the CDR3 is 13 residues. V dropped 8 bases and J dropped 3 bases, with 14 bases sitting between them. CDR3: CASGFGIVYEQYF. In DNA form, the CDR3 reads TGTGCCAGCGGGTTCGGGATCGTCTACGAGCAGTACTTC.

Worth noting for this clone: Other DNA sequences in this sample translate to the same CDR3. The chain carries TRBV28 and TRBJ2-7; 10 nucleotides agree with TRBD1. The germline CDR1 and CDR2 sequences are MDHEN and SYDVKM. The CDR3 runs 14 residues. After removal of 4 bases from V and 1 base from J, the junction contained 1 base not matched to a gene. The CDR3 loop is CASSWTGGSYEQYF. The CDR3 nucleotides are TGTGCCAGCAGTTGGACAGGGGGATCCTACGAGCAGTACTTC. Full variable domain (rest looked up from reference TRBV28 and TRBJ2-7): DVKVTQSSRYLVKRTGEKVFLECVQDMDHENMFWYRQDPGLGLRLIYFSYDVKMKEKGDIPEGYSVSREKKERFSLILESASTNQTSMYLCASSWTGGSYEQYFGPGTRLTVT.

Regarding this clone: This sample includes further DNA sequences coding for the same CDR3. V usage is TRBV2 and J usage is TRBJ2-7, with D unclear. The CDR3 consists of 12 residues. Germline loops: CDR1 SNHLY, CDR2 FYNNEI. V lost 6 bases and J lost 5, with 11 bases in between. CDR3 DNA sequence: TGTGCCAGCAGGACCCGGAGAGACGAGCAGTACTTC. Its protein is CASRTRRDEQYF.

V and J are TRBV6-5 and TRBJ2-2, with 11 nucleotides matching TRBD2. This CDR3 is built from 15 residues. The ends lost 7 bases at V and 4 bases at J; junction bases unmatched: 5. The germline CDR1 and CDR2 sequences are MNHEY and SVGAGI. The CDR3 coding sequence is TGTGCCAGCACGGCGGGACTAGCGGTCACCGGGGAGCTGTTTTTT. Encoded protein: CASTAGLAVTGELFF.